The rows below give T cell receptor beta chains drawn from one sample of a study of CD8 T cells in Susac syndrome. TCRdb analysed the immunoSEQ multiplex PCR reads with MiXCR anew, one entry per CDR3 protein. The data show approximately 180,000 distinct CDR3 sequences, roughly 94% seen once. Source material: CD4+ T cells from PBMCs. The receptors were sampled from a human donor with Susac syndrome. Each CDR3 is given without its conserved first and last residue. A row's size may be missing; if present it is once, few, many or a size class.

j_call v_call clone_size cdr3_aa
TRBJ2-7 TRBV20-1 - SGRDRGLYEQY
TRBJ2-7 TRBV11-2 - ASSLGSRSSSYEQY
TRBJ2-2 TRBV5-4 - ASSYTSGSPTGELF
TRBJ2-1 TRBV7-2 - ASSLTRADYNEQF
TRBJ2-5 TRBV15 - ATSRTGEETQY
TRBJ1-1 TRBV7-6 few ASSLEPNTEAF
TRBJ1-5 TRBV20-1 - SAKSRPNQPQH
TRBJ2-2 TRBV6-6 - ASSYSIAKNTGELF
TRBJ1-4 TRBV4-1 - ASSHSGSASEKLF
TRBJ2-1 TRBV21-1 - ASSKVELHEQF
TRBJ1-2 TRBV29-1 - SVVSRRRQNYGYT
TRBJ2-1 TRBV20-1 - SARGSTNSYNEQF
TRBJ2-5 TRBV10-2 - ASSETLHAGGSATQY
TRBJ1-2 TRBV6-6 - ASTLQGLGYT
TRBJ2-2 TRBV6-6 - ATSGGGNGELF
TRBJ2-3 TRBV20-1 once SARVVRVSDTQY
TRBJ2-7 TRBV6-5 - ASSYRSEDPVDEQY
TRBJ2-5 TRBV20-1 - SAGDQETQY
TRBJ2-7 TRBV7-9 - ASSLSQGTYEQY
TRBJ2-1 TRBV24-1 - ATSDYTLSSYNEQF
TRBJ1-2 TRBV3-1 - ASSQLSPNYGYT
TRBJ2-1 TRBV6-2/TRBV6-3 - ASSLQGSLQVEQF
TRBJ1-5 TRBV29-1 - SVAVAGGEGNQPQH
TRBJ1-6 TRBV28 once ATKKDRGPHQVH
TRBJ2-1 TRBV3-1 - ASRPTAGGSYNEQF
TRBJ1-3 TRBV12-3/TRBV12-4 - ASSPQGAFGNTIY
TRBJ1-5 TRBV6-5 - ASSYNRDQPQH
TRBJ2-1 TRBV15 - ATSPTSGLYNEQF
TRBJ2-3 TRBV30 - AWSSEGLAGITDTQY
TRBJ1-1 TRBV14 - ASSQDLGGKAF
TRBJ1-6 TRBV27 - ASYSWNSPLH
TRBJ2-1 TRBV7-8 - ASSLVDRGIMNEQF
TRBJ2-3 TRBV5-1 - ASTPAGPDTQY
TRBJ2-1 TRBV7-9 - ASSLEGLGGDEQF
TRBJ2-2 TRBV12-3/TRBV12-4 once ASSSPYTSRELF
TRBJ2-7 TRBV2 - ASRAEAYEQY
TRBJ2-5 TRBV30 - ASDRPYRGSQETQY
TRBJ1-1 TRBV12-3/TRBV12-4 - ASSPTTGTEAF
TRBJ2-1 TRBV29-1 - SVQRGTYNEQF
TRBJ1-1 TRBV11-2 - ASSHGVRAARMNTEAF
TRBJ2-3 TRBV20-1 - SASLGDTQY
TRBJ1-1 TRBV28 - ASSPGDSMNTEAF
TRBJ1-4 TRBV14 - ASSHYSGATNEKLF
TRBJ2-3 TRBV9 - ASSVVEGILPDTQY
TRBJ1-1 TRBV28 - ASSLRVPSEAF
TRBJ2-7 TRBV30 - AWSRMRSYEQY
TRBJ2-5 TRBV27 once ASGRRRTQETQY
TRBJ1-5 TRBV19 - ASSTLGQSSNQPQH
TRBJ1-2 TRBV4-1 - ASSQEARLNYGYT
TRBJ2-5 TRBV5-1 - ASSLETRGETQY
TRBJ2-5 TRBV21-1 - ASSRAWSKETQY
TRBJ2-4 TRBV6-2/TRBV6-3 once ASTWNHQHIQY
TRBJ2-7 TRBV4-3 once ASSQDSTASYEQY